This T cell receptor beta chain was documented in a study of vaccination and CD4 T cells after COVID-19. Study findings and constraints: Among convalescent patients, a median roughly 90% of reactive clones emerged only after vaccination.

Trimming took 1 base from V and 2 from J, leaving 10 bases between them. Per the germline V gene, CDR1 is MGHRA and CDR2 is YSYEKL. This CDR3 has 15 residues. Indicated treatment: approximately 10-day PBMC culture with coronavirus spike peptide pools or control peptides (ViraFEST assay). Worth noting for this clonotype: The antigen is unknown.

Sequenced with the Oncomine TCR Beta short-read assay was DNA taken from cultured CD4+ T cells. MiXCR was run by TCRdb on the PCR reads, yielding one entry per CDR3 protein. The sample has 3,000 to 3,500 distinct CDR3 sequences, about 79% seen once. The V and J genes are TRBV4-1 and TRBJ2-3; D possibly corresponds to TRBD2 (5 bases). The sequencing input was CD4+ T cells from blood, cultured in vitro. The receptor's source is a human donor who had recovered from COVID-19. CDR3 residues: CASSQVGVITDTQYF. CDR3 coding DNA: TGCGCCAGCAGCCAAGTCGGGGTTATCACAGATACGCAGTATTTT.